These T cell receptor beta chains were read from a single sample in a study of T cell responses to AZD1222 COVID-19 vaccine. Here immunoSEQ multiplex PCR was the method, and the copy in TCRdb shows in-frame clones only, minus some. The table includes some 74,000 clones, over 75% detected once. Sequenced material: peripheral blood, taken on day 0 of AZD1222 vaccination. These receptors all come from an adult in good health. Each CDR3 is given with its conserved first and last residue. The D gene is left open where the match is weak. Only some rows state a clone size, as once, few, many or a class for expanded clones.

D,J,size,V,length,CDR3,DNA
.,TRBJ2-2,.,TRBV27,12,CASSFLGGELFF,TGTGCCAGCAGTTTTCTAGGCGGGGAGCTGTTTTTT
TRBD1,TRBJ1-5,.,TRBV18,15,CASSPVGTGKQPQHF,TGTGCCAGCTCACCGGTCGGGACAGGGAAACAGCCCCAGCATTTT
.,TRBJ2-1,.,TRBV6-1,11,CASSDGPEQFF,TGTGCCAGCAGTGACGGGCCCGAGCAGTTCTTC
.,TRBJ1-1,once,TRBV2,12,CASGMGAPEAFF,TGTGCCAGCGGGATGGGAGCTCCTGAAGCTTTCTTT
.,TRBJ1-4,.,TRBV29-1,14,CSVEPGGPGEKLFF,TGCAGCGTTGAACCGGGCGGCCCAGGGGAAAAACTGTTTTTT
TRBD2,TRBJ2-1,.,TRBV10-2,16,CASSEPGLAGGGEQFF,TGCGCCAGCAGTGAACCGGGACTAGCGGGAGGGGGTGAGCAGTTCTTC
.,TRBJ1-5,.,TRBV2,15,CASRETLESNQPQHF,TGTGCCAGCAGGGAGACCCTAGAGAGCAATCAGCCCCAGCATTTT
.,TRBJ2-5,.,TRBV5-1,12,CATQGIGETQYF,TGCGCCACCCAGGGAATTGGGGAGACCCAGTACTTC
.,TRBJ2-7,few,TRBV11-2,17,CASSLAAVGSSLYEQYF,TGTGCCAGCAGCTTAGCGGCGGTCGGCTCATCGCTCTACGAGCAGTACTTC
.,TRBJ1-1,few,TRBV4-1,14,CASTQRTVNTEAFF,TGCGCCAGCACCCAACGGACGGTGAACACTGAAGCTTTCTTT
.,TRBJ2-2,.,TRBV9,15,CASSVGEFNTGELFF,TGTGCCAGCAGCGTAGGCGAATTTAACACCGGGGAGCTGTTTTTT
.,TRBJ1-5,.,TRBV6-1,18,CASSEAPGTYHSNQPQHF,TGTGCCAGCAGTGAAGCGCCCGGGACCTACCATAGCAATCAGCCCCAGCATTTT
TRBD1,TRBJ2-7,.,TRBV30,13,CAWRGTGLYEQYF,TGTGCCTGGAGGGGGACAGGGTTATACGAGCAGTACTTC
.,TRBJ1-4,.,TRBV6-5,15,CASRLDRTLRGKLFF,TGTGCCAGCAGATTAGACAGGACACTAAGGGGGAAACTGTTTTTT
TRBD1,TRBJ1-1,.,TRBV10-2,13,CASSFGTDTEAFF,TGCGCCAGCAGCTTTGGGACAGACACTGAAGCTTTCTTT
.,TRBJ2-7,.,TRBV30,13,CAWSVGQPYEQYF,TGTGCCTGGAGTGTAGGACAGCCCTACGAGCAGTACTTC
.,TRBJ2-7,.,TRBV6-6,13,CASSPPGRDEQYF,TGTGCCAGCAGTCCACCAGGTAGAGACGAGCAGTACTTC
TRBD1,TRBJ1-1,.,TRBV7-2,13,CASSERQGAAAFF,TGTGCCAGCAGCGAACGCCAGGGGGCGGCGGCTTTCTTT
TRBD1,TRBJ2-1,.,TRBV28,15,CASSFGTGDYNEQFF,TGTGCCAGCAGTTTCGGGACAGGCGATTACAATGAGCAGTTCTTC
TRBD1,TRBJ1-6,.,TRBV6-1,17,CASSATRDRGGYSPLHF,TGTGCCAGCAGTGCGACCCGGGACAGGGGGGGGTATTCACCCCTCCACTTT
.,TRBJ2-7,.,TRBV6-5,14,CARGRDGFPYEQYF,TGTGCCAGGGGGCGGGACGGATTCCCCTACGAGCAGTACTTC
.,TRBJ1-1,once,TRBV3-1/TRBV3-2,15,CASSQGRTVNTEAFF,TGTGCCAGCAGCCAAGGTAGGACGGTGAACACTGAAGCTTTCTTT
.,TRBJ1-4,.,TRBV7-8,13,CASSLGGGEKLFF,TGTGCCAGCAGCTTAGGAGGAGGGGAAAAACTGTTTTTT
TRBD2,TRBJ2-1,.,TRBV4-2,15,CASSQGGSGGDEQFF,TGTGCCAGCAGCCAAGGAGGTAGCGGGGGGGATGAGCAGTTCTTC
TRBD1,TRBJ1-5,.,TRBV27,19,CASSATGQVLRGSNQPQHF,TGTGCCAGCAGTGCCACGGGACAGGTCCTCAGGGGTAGCAATCAGCCCCAGCATTTT
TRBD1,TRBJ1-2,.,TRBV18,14,CASSPRTGGYGYTF,TGTGCCAGCTCACCAAGGACAGGGGGATATGGCTACACCTTC
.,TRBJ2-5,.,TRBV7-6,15,CASSVGRTYQETQYF,TGTGCCAGCAGCGTCGGCAGGACATATCAAGAGACCCAGTACTTC
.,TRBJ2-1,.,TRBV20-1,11,CSASQGNEQFF,TGCAGTGCTAGCCAGGGAAATGAGCAGTTCTTC
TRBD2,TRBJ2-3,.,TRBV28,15,CASSLPASGGDTQYF,TGTGCCAGCAGTTTACCAGCTAGCGGGGGCGATACGCAGTATTTT
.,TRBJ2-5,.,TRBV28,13,CASRNPPRGTQYF,TGTGCCAGCAGAAACCCCCCCAGGGGCACCCAGTACTTC
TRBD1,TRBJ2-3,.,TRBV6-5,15,CASSLGQGGQDTQYF,TGTGCCAGCAGCTTAGGACAGGGCGGGCAAGATACGCAGTATTTT
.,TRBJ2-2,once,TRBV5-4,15,CASSLVSANTGELFF,TGTGCCAGCAGCTTGGTTTCAGCGAACACCGGGGAGCTGTTTTTT
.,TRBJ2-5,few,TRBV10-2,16,CASSTGTLAAQETQYF,TGCGCCAGCAGTACCGGGACCCTCGCGGCCCAAGAGACCCAGTACTTC
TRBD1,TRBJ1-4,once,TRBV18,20,CASSPPLPRQGKSPNEKLFF,TGTGCCAGCTCACCACCCCTTCCGAGACAGGGGAAGTCACCTAATGAAAAACTGTTTTTT
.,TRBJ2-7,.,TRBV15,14,CATSGRLRVYEQYF,TGTGCCACCAGCGGACGACTCAGGGTCTACGAGCAGTACTTC
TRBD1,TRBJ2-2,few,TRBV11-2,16,CASSSWRTGITGELFF,TGTGCCAGCAGCTCGTGGAGGACAGGGATCACCGGGGAGCTGTTTTTT
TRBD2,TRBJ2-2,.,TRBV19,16,CASSAPGLAGAGELFF,TGTGCCAGTAGCGCCCCGGGACTAGCGGGAGCCGGGGAGCTGTTTTTT
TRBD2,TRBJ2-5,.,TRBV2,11,CASRGGETQYF,TGTGCCAGCAGGGGAGGGGAGACCCAGTACTTC
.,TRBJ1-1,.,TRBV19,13,CASSIVPFTEAFF,TGTGCCAGTAGTATAGTCCCGTTCACTGAAGCTTTCTTT
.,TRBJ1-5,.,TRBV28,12,CASKERYGPQHF,TGTGCCAGCAAGGAGCGATATGGGCCCCAGCATTTT
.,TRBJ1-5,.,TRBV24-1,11,CATSDSQPQHF,TGTGCCACCAGTGATAGCCAGCCCCAGCATTTT
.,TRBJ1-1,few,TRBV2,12,CASLGGDWRAFF,TGTGCCAGCCTGGGGGGAGATTGGAGAGCTTTCTTT
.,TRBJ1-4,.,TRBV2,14,CANKRQPTNEKLFF,TGTGCCAACAAGAGACAACCAACTAATGAAAAACTGTTTTTT
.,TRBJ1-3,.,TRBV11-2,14,CASSLDRGGDTIYF,TGTGCCAGCAGCTTAGATCGGGGAGGGGACACCATATATTTT
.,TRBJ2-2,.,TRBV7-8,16,CASSLSPGANTGELFF,TGTGCCAGCAGCCTAAGTCCAGGGGCGAACACCGGGGAGCTGTTTTTT
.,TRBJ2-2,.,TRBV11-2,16,CASSGRNGRGIGELFF,TGTGCCAGCAGCGGGAGAAACGGCAGGGGTATCGGGGAGCTGTTTTTT
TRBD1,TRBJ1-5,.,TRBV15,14,CATNRDRATRPQHF,TGTGCCACCAACAGGGACAGGGCGACGCGGCCCCAGCATTTT
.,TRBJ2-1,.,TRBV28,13,CASSGGTTGEQFF,TGTGCCAGCAGCGGGGGCACTACGGGTGAGCAGTTCTTC
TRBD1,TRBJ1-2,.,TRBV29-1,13,CSVAGTGIYGYTF,TGCAGCGTTGCTGGGACAGGGATCTATGGCTACACCTTC
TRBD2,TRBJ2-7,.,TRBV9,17,CASSPRSLAGGSYEQYF,TGTGCCAGCAGCCCCCGTTCGCTAGCGGGGGGGTCCTACGAGCAGTACTTC
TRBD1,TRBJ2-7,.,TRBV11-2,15,CASSLGTGEVYEQYF,TGTGCCAGCAGCTTAGGGACAGGGGAGGTCTACGAGCAGTACTTC
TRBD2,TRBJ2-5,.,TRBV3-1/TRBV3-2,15,CASSQDAAGGETQYF,TGTGCCAGCAGCCAAGATGCGGCGGGAGGAGAGACCCAGTACTTC
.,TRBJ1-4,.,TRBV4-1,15,CASSQPGRSNEKLFF,TGCGCCAGCAGCCAACCTGGACGGTCCAATGAAAAACTGTTTTTT
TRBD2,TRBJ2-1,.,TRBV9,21,CASSVGGGLAGVRSSYNEQFF,TGTGCCAGCAGCGTAGGAGGGGGACTAGCGGGAGTAAGAAGCTCCTACAATGAGCAGTTCTTC
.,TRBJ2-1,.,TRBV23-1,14,CASSHNRESNEQFF,TGCGCCAGCAGTCATAACAGGGAGTCGAATGAGCAGTTCTTC
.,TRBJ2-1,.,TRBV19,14,CASKMGSSYNEQFF,TGTGCCAGTAAAATGGGAAGCTCCTACAATGAGCAGTTCTTC
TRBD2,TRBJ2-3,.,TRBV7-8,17,CASSLQTSGASTDTQYF,TGTGCCAGCAGCCTCCAGACTAGCGGGGCTAGCACAGATACGCAGTATTTT
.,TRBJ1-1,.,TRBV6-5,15,CASSYSPGMNTEAFF,TGTGCCAGCAGTTACTCCCCGGGGATGAACACTGAAGCTTTCTTT
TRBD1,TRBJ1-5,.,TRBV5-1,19,CASSLVSGTGAHSNQPQHF,TGCGCCAGCAGCTTGGTTTCCGGGACAGGGGCCCATAGCAATCAGCCCCAGCATTTT